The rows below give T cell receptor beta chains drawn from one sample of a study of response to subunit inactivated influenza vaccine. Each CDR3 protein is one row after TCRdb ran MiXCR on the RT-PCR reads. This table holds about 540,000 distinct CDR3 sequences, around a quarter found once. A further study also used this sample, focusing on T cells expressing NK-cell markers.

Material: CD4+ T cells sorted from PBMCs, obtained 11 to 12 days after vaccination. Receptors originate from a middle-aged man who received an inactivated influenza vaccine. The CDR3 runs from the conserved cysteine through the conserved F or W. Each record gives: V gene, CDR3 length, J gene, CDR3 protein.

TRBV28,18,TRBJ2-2,CASSSGLAGKANTGELFF
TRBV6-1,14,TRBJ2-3,CASKTLERTDTQYF
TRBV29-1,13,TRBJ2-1,CSVEESIYNEQFF
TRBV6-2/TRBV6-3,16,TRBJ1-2,CASYLGTGSRGEGYTF
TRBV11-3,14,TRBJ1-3,CASSPGQGSNTIYF
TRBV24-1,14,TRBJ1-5,CATSDLNSNQPQHF
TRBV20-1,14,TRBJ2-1,CSVSPGQNYNEQFF
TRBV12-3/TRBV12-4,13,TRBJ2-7,CASSFVARGEQYF
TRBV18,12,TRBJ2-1,CASSQGAVEQFF
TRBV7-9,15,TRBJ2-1,CASSPGPSGSGEQFF
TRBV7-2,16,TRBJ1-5,CASSLAGQGVGQPQHF
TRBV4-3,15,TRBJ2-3,CASSQDRGPSDTQYF
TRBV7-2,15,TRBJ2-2,CASRSGTSLTGELFF
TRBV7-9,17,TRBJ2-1,CASSLTLELFSYNEQFF
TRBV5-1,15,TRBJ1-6,CASSLTIIGNSPLHF
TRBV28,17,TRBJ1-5,CASSFIGGWASNQPQHF
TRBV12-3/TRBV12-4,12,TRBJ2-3,CASSSGGLTQYF
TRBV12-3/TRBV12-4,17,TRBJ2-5,CASSYSPGQGAGETQYF
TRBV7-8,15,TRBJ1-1,CASSPNPTGGTEAFF
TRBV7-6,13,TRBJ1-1,CASSLLGPSEAFF
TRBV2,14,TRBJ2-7,CASSEYRGTYEQYF
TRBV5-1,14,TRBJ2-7,CASSLGGVRYEQYF
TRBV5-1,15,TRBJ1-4,CASSLEDRGTEKLFF